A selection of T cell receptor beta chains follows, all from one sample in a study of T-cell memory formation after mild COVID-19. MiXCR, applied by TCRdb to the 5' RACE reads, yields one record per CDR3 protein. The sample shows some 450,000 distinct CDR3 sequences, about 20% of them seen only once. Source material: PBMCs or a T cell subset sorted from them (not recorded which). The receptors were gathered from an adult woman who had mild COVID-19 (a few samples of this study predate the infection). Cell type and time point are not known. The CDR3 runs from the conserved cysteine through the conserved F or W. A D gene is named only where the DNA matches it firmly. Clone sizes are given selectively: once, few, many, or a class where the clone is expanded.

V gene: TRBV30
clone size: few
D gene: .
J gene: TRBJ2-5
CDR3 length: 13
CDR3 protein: CASASGHLETQYF
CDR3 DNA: TGTGCCAGCGCCTCGGGACATTTAGAGACCCAGTACTTC

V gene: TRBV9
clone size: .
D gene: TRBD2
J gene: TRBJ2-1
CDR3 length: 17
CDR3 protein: CASSFGGTSGRWDEQFF
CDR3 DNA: TGTGCCAGCAGCTTTGGGGGGACTAGCGGGAGGTGGGATGAGCAGTTCTTC

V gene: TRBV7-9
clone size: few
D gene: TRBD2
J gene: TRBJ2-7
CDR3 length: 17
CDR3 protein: CASSLNLLREGRSEQYF
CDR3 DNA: TGTGCCAGCAGCTTAAATCTGTTGCGGGAGGGCCGATCCGAGCAGTACTTC

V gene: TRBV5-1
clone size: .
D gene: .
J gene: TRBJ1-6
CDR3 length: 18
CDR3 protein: CASSLAGVGQDYNSPLHF
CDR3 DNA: TGCGCCAGCAGCTTGGCCGGAGTCGGTCAGGACTATAATTCACCCCTCCACTTT

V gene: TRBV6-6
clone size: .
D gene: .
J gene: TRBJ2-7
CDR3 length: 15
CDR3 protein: CASSFSGDFSYEQYF
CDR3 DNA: TGTGCCAGCAGTTTCTCGGGTGACTTTTCCTACGAGCAGTACTTC

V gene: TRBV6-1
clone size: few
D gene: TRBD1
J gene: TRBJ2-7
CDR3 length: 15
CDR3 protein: CASSGQGASSYEQYF
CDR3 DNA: TGTGCCAGCAGTGGACAGGGGGCTAGCTCCTACGAGCAGTACTTC

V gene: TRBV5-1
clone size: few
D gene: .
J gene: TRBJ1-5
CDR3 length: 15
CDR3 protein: CASSPGGGTWQPQHF
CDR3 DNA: TGCGCCAGCAGCCCGGGAGGGGGAACTTGGCAGCCCCAGCATTTT

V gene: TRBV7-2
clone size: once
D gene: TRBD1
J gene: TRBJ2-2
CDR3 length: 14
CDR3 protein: CASRPDRASGELFF
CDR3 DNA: TGTGCCAGCAGACCAGACAGGGCCTCCGGGGAGCTGTTTTTT

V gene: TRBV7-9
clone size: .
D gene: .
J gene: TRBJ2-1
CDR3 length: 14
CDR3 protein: CASSHRTTGEGQFF
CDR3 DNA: TGTGCCAGCAGCCACCGAACTACAGGGGAGGGGCAGTTCTTC

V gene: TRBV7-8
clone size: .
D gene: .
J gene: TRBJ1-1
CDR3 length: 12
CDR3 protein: CASSNRVSEAFF
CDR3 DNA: TGTGCCAGCAGCAACAGGGTCTCTGAAGCTTTCTTT

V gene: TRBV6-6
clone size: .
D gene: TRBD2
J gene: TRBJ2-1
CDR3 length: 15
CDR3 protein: CASSQTSGLYNEQFF
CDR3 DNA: TGTGCCAGCAGCCAGACTAGCGGGCTCTACAATGAGCAGTTCTTC

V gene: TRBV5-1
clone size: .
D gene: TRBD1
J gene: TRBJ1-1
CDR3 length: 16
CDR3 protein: CASSPGTGPVNTEAFF
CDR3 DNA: TGCGCCAGCAGCCCCGGGACAGGGCCAGTGAACACTGAAGCTTTCTTT

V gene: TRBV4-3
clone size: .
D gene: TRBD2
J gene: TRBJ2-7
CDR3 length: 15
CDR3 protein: CASSQDSPLAGEQYF
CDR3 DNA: TGCGCCAGCAGCCAAGATTCCCCACTAGCGGGAGAGCAGTACTTC

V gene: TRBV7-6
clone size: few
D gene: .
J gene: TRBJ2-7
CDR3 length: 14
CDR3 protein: CASSLAKSHYEQYF
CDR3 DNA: TGTGCCAGCAGCTTAGCGAAGAGCCACTACGAGCAGTACTTC

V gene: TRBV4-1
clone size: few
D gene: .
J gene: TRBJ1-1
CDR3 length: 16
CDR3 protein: CASSQFPGGLNTEAFF
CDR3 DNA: TGCGCCAGCAGCCAATTCCCGGGGGGACTGAACACTGAAGCTTTCTTT

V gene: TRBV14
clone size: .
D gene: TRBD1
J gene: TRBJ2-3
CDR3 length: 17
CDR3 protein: CASSPGQGARFTDTQYF
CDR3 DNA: TGTGCCAGCAGCCCCGGACAGGGGGCTCGTTTCACAGATACGCAGTATTTT

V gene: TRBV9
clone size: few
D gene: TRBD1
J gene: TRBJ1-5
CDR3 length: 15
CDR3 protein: CASSVGQGAGQPQHF
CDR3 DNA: TGTGCCAGCAGCGTGGGCCAGGGGGCCGGACAGCCCCAGCATTTT

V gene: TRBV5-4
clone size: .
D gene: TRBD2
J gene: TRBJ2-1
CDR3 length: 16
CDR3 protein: CASSLAGLAGDHEQFF
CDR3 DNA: TGTGCCAGCAGCTTGGCGGGACTAGCGGGGGACCATGAGCAGTTCTTC

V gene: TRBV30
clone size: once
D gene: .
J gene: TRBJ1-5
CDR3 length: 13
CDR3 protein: CAWSPQVAQPQHF
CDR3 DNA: TGTGCCTGGAGTCCCCAGGTCGCCCAGCCCCAGCATTTT

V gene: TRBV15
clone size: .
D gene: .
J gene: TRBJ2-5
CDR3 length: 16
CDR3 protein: CATSGSPGTPRETQYF
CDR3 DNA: TGTGCCACCAGCGGCTCCCCCGGGACTCCGAGGGAGACCCAGTACTTC

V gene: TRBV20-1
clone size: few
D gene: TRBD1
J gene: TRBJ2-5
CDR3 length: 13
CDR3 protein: CSARLTGGETQYF
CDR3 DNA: TGCAGTGCTAGGTTGACAGGGGGCGAGACCCAGTACTTC

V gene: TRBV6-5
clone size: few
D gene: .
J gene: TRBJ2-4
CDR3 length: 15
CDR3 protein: CASSYRPGGRNIQYF
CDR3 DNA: TGTGCCAGCAGTTATCGCCCAGGGGGGAGGAACATTCAGTACTTC

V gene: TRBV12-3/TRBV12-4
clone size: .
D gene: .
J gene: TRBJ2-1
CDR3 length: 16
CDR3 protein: CASRYSGVGSYNEQFF
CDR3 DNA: TGTGCCAGCAGGTATAGCGGAGTGGGGTCTTACAATGAGCAGTTCTTC

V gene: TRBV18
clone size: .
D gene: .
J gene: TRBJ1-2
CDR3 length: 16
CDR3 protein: CASSPPGSGPNYGYTF
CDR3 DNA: TGTGCCAGCTCACCACCGGGTTCAGGGCCTAACTATGGCTACACCTTC

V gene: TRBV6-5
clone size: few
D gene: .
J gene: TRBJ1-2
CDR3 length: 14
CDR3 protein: CASSYGTAGYGYTF
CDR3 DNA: TGTGCCAGCAGTTACGGTACTGCCGGCTATGGCTACACCTTC

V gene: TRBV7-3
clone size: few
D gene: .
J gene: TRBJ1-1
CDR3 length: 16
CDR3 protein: CASSLVWGTPNTEAFF
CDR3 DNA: TGTGCCAGCAGCTTAGTTTGGGGAACCCCGAACACTGAAGCTTTCTTT

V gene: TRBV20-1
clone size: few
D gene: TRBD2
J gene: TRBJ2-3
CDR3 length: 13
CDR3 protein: CSAAGAGGDTQYF
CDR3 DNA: TGCAGTGCTGCCGGAGCGGGAGGGGATACGCAGTATTTT

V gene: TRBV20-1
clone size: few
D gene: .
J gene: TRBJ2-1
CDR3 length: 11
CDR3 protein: CSAWGRNEQFF
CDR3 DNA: TGCAGTGCTTGGGGCCGCAATGAGCAGTTCTTC

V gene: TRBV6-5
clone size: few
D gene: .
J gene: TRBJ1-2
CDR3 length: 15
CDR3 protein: CASSYSRAVDYGYTF
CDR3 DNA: TGTGCCAGCAGTTACAGTAGGGCAGTAGACTATGGCTACACCTTC

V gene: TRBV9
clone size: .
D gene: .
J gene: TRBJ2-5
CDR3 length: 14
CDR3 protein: CASSEWAGQETQYF
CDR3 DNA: TGTGCCAGCAGCGAGTGGGCAGGGCAAGAGACCCAGTACTTC

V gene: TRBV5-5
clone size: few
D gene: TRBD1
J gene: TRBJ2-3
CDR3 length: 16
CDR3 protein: CASSSGQGRGVDTQYF
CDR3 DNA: TGTGCCAGCAGCTCCGGACAGGGTAGAGGAGTAGATACGCAGTATTTT

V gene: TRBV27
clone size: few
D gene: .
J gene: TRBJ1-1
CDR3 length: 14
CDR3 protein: CASRSGGTNTEAFF
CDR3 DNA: TGTGCCAGCAGGTCGGGAGGCACGAACACTGAAGCTTTCTTT

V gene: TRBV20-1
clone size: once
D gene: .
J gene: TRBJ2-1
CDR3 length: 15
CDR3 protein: CSARVGGHHDNEQFF
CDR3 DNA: TGCAGTGCTAGAGTGGGCGGACACCACGACAATGAGCAGTTCTTC

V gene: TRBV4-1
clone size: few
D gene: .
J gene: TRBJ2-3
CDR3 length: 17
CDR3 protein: CASSLITRGARADTQYF
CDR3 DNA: TGCGCCAGCAGCCTCATTACTCGGGGGGCGCGGGCAGATACGCAGTATTTT

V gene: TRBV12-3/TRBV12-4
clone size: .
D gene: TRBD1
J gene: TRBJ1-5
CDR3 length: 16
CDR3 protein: CASIEGRQGPNQPQHF
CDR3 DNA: TGTGCCAGCATTGAGGGGAGACAGGGGCCAAATCAGCCCCAGCATTTT

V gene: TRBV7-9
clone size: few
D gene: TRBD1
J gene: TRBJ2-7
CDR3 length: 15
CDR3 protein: CASSRTSGTDYEQYF
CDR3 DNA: TGTGCCAGCAGTCGAACGTCCGGGACAGATTACGAGCAGTACTTC

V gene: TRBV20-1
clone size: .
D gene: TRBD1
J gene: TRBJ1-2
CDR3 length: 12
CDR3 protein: CSALAGTGKFTF
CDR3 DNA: TGCAGTGCTTTGGCCGGGACAGGGAAATTCACCTTC

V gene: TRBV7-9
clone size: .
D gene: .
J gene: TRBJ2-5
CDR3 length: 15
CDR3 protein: CASSLGNSREETQYF
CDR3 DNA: TGTGCCAGCAGCTTAGGAAATAGTAGGGAAGAGACCCAGTACTTC

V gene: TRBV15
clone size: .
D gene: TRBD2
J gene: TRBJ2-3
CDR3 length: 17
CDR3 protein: CATSRDLGLADTDTQYF
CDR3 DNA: TGTGCCACCAGCAGAGATCTCGGACTAGCGGATACAGATACGCAGTATTTT

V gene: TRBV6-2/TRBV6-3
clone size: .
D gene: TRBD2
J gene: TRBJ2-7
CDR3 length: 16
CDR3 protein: CASSYTQSRDYYEQYF
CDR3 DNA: TGTGCCAGCAGTTACACACAGAGCCGGGACTACTACGAGCAGTACTTC

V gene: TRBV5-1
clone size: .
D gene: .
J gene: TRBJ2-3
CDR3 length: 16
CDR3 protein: CASRPGSGGGPDTQYF
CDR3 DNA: TGCGCCAGCAGACCTGGTAGCGGAGGGGGCCCAGATACGCAGTATTTT

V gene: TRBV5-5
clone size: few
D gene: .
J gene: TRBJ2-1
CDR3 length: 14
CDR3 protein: CASSQDLRFDEQFF
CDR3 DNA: TGTGCCAGCAGCCAGGACTTGAGGTTCGATGAGCAGTTCTTC

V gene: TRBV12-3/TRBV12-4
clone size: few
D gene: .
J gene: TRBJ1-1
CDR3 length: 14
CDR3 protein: CASRADTLNTEAFF
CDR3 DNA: TGTGCCAGCAGGGCCGACACCTTGAACACTGAAGCTTTCTTT

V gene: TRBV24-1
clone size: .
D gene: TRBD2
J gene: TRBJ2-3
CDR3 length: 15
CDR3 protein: CATSASGGLGDTQYF
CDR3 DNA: TGTGCCACCAGTGCATCGGGGGGTTTAGGAGATACGCAGTATTTT

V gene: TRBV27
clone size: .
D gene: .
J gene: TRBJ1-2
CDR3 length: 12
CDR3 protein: CASSLQGSGYTF
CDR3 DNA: TGTGCCAGCAGTTTACAGGGCAGCGGTTACACCTTC

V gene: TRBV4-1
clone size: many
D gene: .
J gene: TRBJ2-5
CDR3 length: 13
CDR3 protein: CASSGRRSRDVYF
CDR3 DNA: TGCGCCAGCAGCGGGCGCCGATCCCGGGACGTCTACTTC

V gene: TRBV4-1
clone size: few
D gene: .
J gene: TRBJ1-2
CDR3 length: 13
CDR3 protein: CASSQEVAYGYTF
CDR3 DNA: TGCGCCAGCAGCCAAGAAGTAGCGTATGGCTACACCTTC

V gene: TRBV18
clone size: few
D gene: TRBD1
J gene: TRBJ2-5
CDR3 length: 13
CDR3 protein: CASSRQGTETQYF
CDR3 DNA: TGTGCCAGCTCGCGACAGGGTACGGAGACCCAGTACTTC

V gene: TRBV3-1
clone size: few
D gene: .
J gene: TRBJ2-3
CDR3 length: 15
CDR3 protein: CASSSTGPIADTQYF
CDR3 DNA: TGTGCCAGCAGCTCCACAGGGCCCATCGCAGATACGCAGTATTTT

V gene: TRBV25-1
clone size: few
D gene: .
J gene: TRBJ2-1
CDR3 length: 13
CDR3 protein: CASSFRDSDEQFF
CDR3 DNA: TGTGCCAGCAGTTTCCGGGACTCCGATGAGCAGTTCTTC

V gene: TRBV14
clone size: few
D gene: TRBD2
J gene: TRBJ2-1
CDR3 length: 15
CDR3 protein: CASSNTGGIYNEQFF
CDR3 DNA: TGTGCCAGCAGCAATACGGGGGGGATCTACAATGAGCAGTTCTTC

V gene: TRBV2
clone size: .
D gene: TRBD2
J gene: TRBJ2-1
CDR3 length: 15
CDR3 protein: CASSVGGSAANEQFF
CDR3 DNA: TGTGCCAGCAGCGTGGGGGGGTCGGCTGCAAATGAGCAGTTCTTC

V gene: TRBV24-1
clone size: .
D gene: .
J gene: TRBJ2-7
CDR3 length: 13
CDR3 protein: CATSDWANDEQYF
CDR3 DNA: TGTGCCACCAGTGATTGGGCGAACGACGAGCAGTACTTC

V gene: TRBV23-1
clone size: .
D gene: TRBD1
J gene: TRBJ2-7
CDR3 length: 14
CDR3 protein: CARNSGQVLYEQYF
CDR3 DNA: TGCGCCAGGAACTCGGGACAGGTCCTCTACGAGCAGTACTTC

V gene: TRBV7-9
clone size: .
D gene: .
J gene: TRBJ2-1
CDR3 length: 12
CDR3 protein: CASSLPPSGQFF
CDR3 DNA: TGTGCCAGCAGCTTACCCCCAAGTGGGCAGTTCTTC